This TCR beta chain stems from a study of metastatic and nonmetastatic thyroid tumors. In the study overall: From malignant and benign thyroid patients, repertoires in blood and in tumor or nodule tissue were compared.

None of the patients had undergone any treatment ahead of thyroid surgery. MiXCR was used by TCRdb to re-call the PCR reads. The sample yields more than 10,000 clones, 33% seen once. By sample fraction, this clone is medium-sized. This CDR3 region has 14 residues. CDR1 MNHEY and CDR2 SMNVEV come from the germline V gene (reference sequence). Trimming removed 4 bases at V and 4 bases at J, with 12 bases between. Specimen: tumor tissue. This clonotype was obtained from a male donor with papillary thyroid cancer or a benign thyroid nodule (not recorded which). Some clones in this sample may be carry-over from other donors' samples. This sequence joins TRBV27 and TRBJ2-3; a possible D gene is TRBD1 (5 bases). The chain's CDR3 is CASSSDIPPDTQYF. The CDR3 nucleotides are TGTGCCAGCAGTTCGGACATCCCCCCAGATACGCAGTATTTT.